Shown below are 25 T cell receptor beta chains from a single sample sequenced in a study of metastatic and nonmetastatic thyroid tumors. MiXCR reprocessed the PCR reads for TCRdb. Found here are approximately 7,700 clones, just under 30% of them singletons; the top ten hold under 30%. No treatment had been given to any patient before thyroid surgery. Sequencing used tumor tissue. The receptors stem from a female donor with papillary thyroid cancer or a benign thyroid nodule (not recorded which). Some clones in this sample may be carry-over from other donors' samples.

The chain has TRBV20-1 and TRBJ2-1, with D perhaps TRBD2 (8 bases). Per the germline V gene, CDR1 is DFQATT and CDR2 is SNEGSKA (reference sequence). The CDR3 loop spans 15 amino acids. Trimming removed 0 bases from V and 4 bases from J, with 13 bases in between. CDR3 loop: CSARDSGTVYNEQFF. CDR3 nucleotides: TGCAGTGCTAGAGATAGCGGGACAGTATACAATGAGCAGTTCTTC.

Points on this clone: Germline and junction disagree at one end, which may indicate a read error. J is TRBJ1-4 and V is TRBV19, with a possible D match to TRBD1 (5 bases). The CDR3 is 18 amino acids. Per the germline V gene, CDR1 is LNHDA and CDR2 is SQIVND (reference sequence). This CDR3 is CASSQGRPFSEGTNELFF. The CDR3 DNA is TGCGCCAGCAGCCAAGGGAGACCTTTTTCTGAGGGGACGAATGAACTGTTTTTT.

V is TRBV18 and J is TRBJ2-7; tentatively, D is TRBD1 or TRBD2 (5 bases each). The length of the CDR3 is 14 residues. The V end was cut by 1 base, the J end by 12 bases, with 19 bases between. The germline CDR1 and CDR2 sequences are KGHSH and LQKENI. Here the CDR3 DNA reads TGTGCCAGCTCACCACAGGGGAGTTCCTACGAGGTGTACTTC. This codes for CASSPQGSSYEVYF.

V gene TRBV4-1 combines with J gene TRBJ2-1, with D perhaps matching TRBD2 (5 bases). Germline V lookup: CDR1 MGHRA, CDR2 YSYEKL. CDR3 size: 15 residues. The V end lost 4 bases, the J end lost 5 bases, and 15 bases lay between the germline ends. Here the CDR3 reads CASSPTRLAHNEQFF. DNA for the CDR3: TGCGCCAGCAGCCCAACGAGGCTAGCCCACAATGAGCAGTTCTTC.

J is TRBJ2-1 and V is TRBV14; no clear D gene. The germline V gene encodes CDR1 SGHDN and CDR2 FVKESK. With 4 bases removed from V and 8 bases from J, the gap between germline ends came to 9 bases. CDR3 length equals 12 residues. Here the CDR3 reads CASSRWDYEQFF. In DNA, the CDR3 is TGTGCCAGCAGCCGTTGGGATTATGAGCAGTTCTTC.

In its sample, this clone was seen many times. The chain has TRBV4-2 and TRBJ1-1; possibly TRBD1 for D (5 bases). From germline, CDR1 is LGHNA and CDR2 YNFKEQ. The CDR3 has 15 residues. Trimming took 0 bases from V and 6 from J, leaving 14 bases between them. Written as DNA, the CDR3 is TGTGCCAGCAGCCAAGAACCGGGGCCCTACCCTGAAGCTTTCTTT. Its protein product is CASSQEPGPYPEAFF.

The gene calls are TRBV12-3 or TRBV12-4 and TRBJ1-1, with D perhaps TRBD1 (6 bases). This CDR3 is built from 14 residues. Trimming took 3 bases from V and 1 from J, leaving 9 bases between them. The CDR3 DNA reads TGTGCCAGCAGTTTCTTGGGACAGAACACTGAAGCTTTCTTT. Translated: CASSFLGQNTEAFF.

As to this clone: At the DNA level, this CDR3 is encoded by other sequences in the same sample as well. V gene TRBV27 combines with J gene TRBJ2-6; no clear D gene. The CDR3 is 17 amino acids. CDR1 is MNHEY, CDR2 SMNVEV, per germline (reference sequence). Trimming removed 7 bases at V and 3 bases at J, with 19 bases between. The CDR3 DNA reads TGTGCCAGCAAGTCAAGGCAGGTAATGAGTGGGGCCAACGTCCTGACTTTC. Encoded protein: CASKSRQVMSGANVLTF.

This chain connects TRBV28 to TRBJ1-4; TRBD1 agrees at 11 bases. Germline loops: CDR1 MDHEN, CDR2 SYDVKM. V gave up 1 base and J gave up 0 bases; unmatched junction bases: 10. The CDR3 sequence is 20 residues long. The CDR3 DNA follows: TGTGCCAGCAGTTTATTGTTCGGACAGGGGGCCTCTGCAACTAATGAAAAACTGTTTTTT. Protein: CASSLLFGQGASATNEKLFF.

This clone occurred many times. The V and J genes are TRBV2 and TRBJ1-3; 7 bases fit TRBD1. The ends lost 9 bases at V and 0 bases at J; junction bases unmatched: 5. Germline V lookup: CDR1 SNHLY, CDR2 FYNNEI. This CDR3 region has 14 residues. CDR3 nucleotide sequence: TGTGCCAGAAATACAGGGGACTCTGGAAACACCATATATTTT. Protein: CARNTGDSGNTIYF.

This clone turned up a few times. V usage is TRBV7-2 and J usage is TRBJ1-1, with 9 bases that match TRBD1. The CDR3 length is 13 residues. CDR1 SGHTA and CDR2 FQGNSA come from the germline V gene. The ends lost 4 bases at V and 11 bases at J; junction bases unmatched: 8. DNA of the CDR3: TGTGCCAGCAGCTCTAGACGGACAGGGGAGGCTTTCTTT. It encodes CASSSRRTGEAFF.

The chain combines TRBV19 with TRBJ1-1, with 9 bases lining up with TRBD1. This CDR3 region has 16 residues. Germline V gene sequence: CDR1 LNHDA, CDR2 SQIVND (reference sequence). Losses at the gene ends were 7 bases for V and 7 bases for J; bases not matched to a gene: 16. The CDR3 loop reads CASTRYPGQGVNEAFF. DNA of the CDR3: TGTGCCAGTACCAGATACCCGGGACAGGGAGTCAATGAAGCTTTCTTT.

This clone was found a few times. The chain couples TRBV7-8 to TRBJ2-2; 7 bases are a match to TRBD2. Germline V CDR1 and CDR2: SGHVS, FQNEAQ. J was trimmed by 4 bases and V by 0 bases; bases with no gene match: 5. The CDR3 is 16 amino acids. In nucleotides, the CDR3 is TGTGCCAGCAGCTTAGCGCCCAGGGAGGGCACCGGGGAGCTGTTTTTT. Translating it yields CASSLAPREGTGELFF. Full variable domain (rest looked up from reference TRBV7-8 and TRBJ2-2): GAGVSQSPRYKVAKRGQDVALRCDPISGHVSLFWYQQALGQGPEFLTYFQNEAQLDKSGLPSDRFFAERPEGSVSTLKIQRTQQEDSAVYLCASSLAPREGTGELFFGEGSRLTVL.

This clone was counted once. CDR3 sequence reads: CASSLAPTPGYGYTF. As DNA, the CDR3 is TGTGCCAGCAGCTTAGCCCCCACCCCGGGCTATGGCTACACCTTC. The chain links TRBV11-2 to TRBJ1-2; D gene unclear. Trimming took 1 base from V and 4 from J, leaving 13 bases between them. This CDR3 comprises 15 residues. The V gene's germline CDR1 is SGHAT and CDR2 FQNNGV.

The chain employs TRBV11-3 and TRBJ2-1; D is unclear. Germline-derived CDR1 and CDR2 are SGHNT and YENEEA. The CDR3 contains 13 residues. Between the trimmed V and J ends, which lost 1 base and 4 bases, there was a span of 5 bases. This CDR3 is CASSLGNYNEQFF. As DNA, the CDR3 is TGTGCCAGCAGCTTAGGGAATTACAATGAGCAGTTCTTC.

This clone was counted once. The J gene is TRBJ2-3, the V gene TRBV20-1, with D unresolved. Germline assignment: CDR1 DFQATT and CDR2 SNEGSKA (reference sequence). Trimming left V 6 bases short and J 6 bases short, with 13 bases between. The CDR3 has 12 residues. CDR3 bases: TGCAGTGCCTTCCGTGACGCGGATACGCAGTATTTT. It encodes CSAFRDADTQYF.

This clone was found a few times. The chain links TRBV19 to TRBJ2-3; TRBD2 agrees at 9 bases. This CDR3 spans 16 amino acids. V was pared by 5 bases and J by 6 bases, with 12 bases of the junction left unmatched. CDR1 and CDR2 from the germline V gene are LNHDA and SQIVND (reference sequence). The CDR3 DNA reads as TGTGCCAGTAGTCTGAGGAGCGGGGGGTCGATCGATACGCAGTATTTT. Translating it yields CASSLRSGGSIDTQYF.

The rearrangement joins TRBV6-4 to TRBJ1-1; no firm D call. This CDR3 spans 14 amino acids. Trimming removed 4 bases from V and 2 bases from J, with 11 bases in between. Germline V gives CDR1 MRHNA, CDR2 SNTAGT. CDR3 amino acids: CASSVDNSNTEAFF. The CDR3 DNA follows: TGTGCCAGCAGTGTTGACAACTCCAACACTGAAGCTTTCTTT.

This clone was observed a handful of times. The chain employs TRBV12-3 or TRBV12-4 and TRBJ2-3; a possible D gene is TRBD2 (6 bases). The ends were cut back, 6 bases at V and 3 bases at J, with 13 bases in the middle. There are 14 residues in the CDR3. The CDR3 here is CASSLDGGTDTQYF. DNA for the CDR3: TGTGCCAGCAGCCTGGACGGAGGGACAGATACGCAGTATTTT.

This clone came up many times. The rearrangement joins TRBV18 to TRBJ1-1, with D unclear. CDR1 and CDR2 (germline): KGHSH, LQKENI. V lost 5 bases, J lost 4 bases, and 14 bases lay in between. There are 14 residues in the CDR3. CDR3 loop: CASSASRVGTEAFF. The CDR3 bases are TGTGCCAGCTCAGCTAGTAGGGTAGGCACTGAAGCTTTCTTT.

By proportion, this clone is hyperexpanded. The chain couples TRBV20-1 to TRBJ2-7; the D gene is possibly TRBD2 (6 bases). The germline gives CDR1 DFQATT, CDR2 SNEGSKA (reference sequence). The V and J ends lost 2 bases and 3 bases respectively, with 8 bases between them. CDR3 length: 12 amino acids. The CDR3 nucleotides read TGCAGTGCTAGACTAGCGAACTACGAGCAGTACTTC. Its translation is CSARLANYEQYF.

The V gene is TRBV27, the J gene TRBJ2-5; D unclear. With 7 bases removed from V and 5 bases from J, the gap between germline ends came to 8 bases. Germline V gene data show CDR1 as MNHEY and CDR2 as SMNVEV (reference sequence). This CDR3 contains 11 residues. The DNA for the CDR3 is TGTGCCAGCACCCTAGGGGAGACCCAGTACTTC. It is translated as CASTLGETQYF.

The chain uses TRBV2 and TRBJ1-6; the D gene is possibly TRBD1 (5 bases). CDR3 length: 11 amino acids. V gave up 7 bases and J gave up 16 bases, with 14 bases separating them. Germline CDR1 reads SNHLY; CDR2 reads FYNNEI. The CDR3 DNA reads as TGTGCCAGCAACGACCGGGGCCCGCTCCACTTT. Translating it yields CASNDRGPLHF.

The V and J genes are TRBV30 and TRBJ2-7, with D uncertain. The CDR3 is 11 amino acids. V was trimmed by 4 bases and J by 3 bases, leaving 7 bases between them. Germline V gene data show CDR1 as GTSNPN and CDR2 as SVGIG (reference sequence). The CDR3: CAWTKGYEQYF. CDR3 nucleotides: TGTGCCTGGACCAAGGGCTACGAGCAGTACTTC. Complete variable domain (other parts from reference TRBV30 and TRBJ2-7): SQTIHQWPATLVQPVGSPLSLECTVEGTSNPNLYWYRQAAGRGLQLLFYSVGIGQISSEVPQNLSASRPQDRQFILSSKKLLLSDSGFYLCAWTKGYEQYFGPGTRLTVT.

The count of this clone is one. The J gene is TRBJ2-1, the V gene TRBV30; D is possibly TRBD2 (6 bases). The CDR3 sequence is 12 residues long. The V and J ends lost 0 bases and 10 bases respectively, with 10 bases between them. Germline V CDR1 and CDR2: GTSNPN, SVGIG (reference sequence). As DNA, the CDR3 is TGTGCCTGGAGTGTGGCGGGATACGAGCAGTTCTTC. It yields the protein CAWSVAGYEQFF. Variable domain in full (rest from reference TRBV30 and TRBJ2-1): SQTIHQWPATLVQPVGSPLSLECTVEGTSNPNLYWYRQAAGRGLQLLFYSVGIGQISSEVPQNLSASRPQDRQFILSSKKLLLSDSGFYLCAWSVAGYEQFFGPGTRLTVL.